The rows below give T cell receptor beta chains drawn from one sample of a study of metastatic and nonmetastatic thyroid tumors. TCRdb re-called the PCR reads via MiXCR. The table has 80,000 to 85,000 clones, around 13% seen once; the top ten hold approximately 8.8%. Sequences were obtained from tumor tissue. These receptors were taken from a female donor with papillary thyroid cancer or a benign thyroid nodule (not recorded which). Some clones in this sample may be carry-over from other donors' samples. Both conserved end residues are part of each CDR3. The D gene is left open where the match is weak. The listing skips clone size in some rows; elsewhere it reads once, few, many or a size class.

j_gene: TRBJ2-1; d_gene: .; abundance: .; v_gene: TRBV2; CDR3nt: TGTGCCTTAAAGGGGAGCGGAAGAAGCTCCTACAATGAGCAGTTCTTC; CDR3aa: CALKGSGRSSYNEQFF
j_gene: TRBJ1-6; d_gene: .; abundance: .; v_gene: TRBV4-2; CDR3nt: TGTGCCAGCAGCCAAGCACCATATAATTCACCCCTCCACTTT; CDR3aa: CASSQAPYNSPLHF
j_gene: TRBJ2-1; d_gene: .; abundance: many; v_gene: TRBV9; CDR3nt: TGTGCCAGCAAATCTTCCCCTCAGGCAGTCAATGAGCAGTTCTTC; CDR3aa: CASKSSPQAVNEQFF
j_gene: TRBJ1-6; d_gene: .; abundance: many; v_gene: TRBV2; CDR3nt: TGTGCCAGCAGGGGCCCCGGGGGGCCCCTCCACTTT; CDR3aa: CASRGPGGPLHF
j_gene: TRBJ2-1; d_gene: TRBD2; abundance: many; v_gene: TRBV6-2/TRBV6-3; CDR3nt: TGTGCCAGCAGTTACGGGACTAGCTACAATGAGCAGTTCTTC; CDR3aa: CASSYGTSYNEQFF
j_gene: TRBJ2-5; d_gene: .; abundance: many; v_gene: TRBV5-1; CDR3nt: TGCGCCAGCAGCGCCCGGGTGGGGGGAGAGACCCAGTACTTC; CDR3aa: CASSARVGGETQYF
j_gene: TRBJ1-6; d_gene: TRBD1; abundance: .; v_gene: TRBV20-1; CDR3nt: TGCAGTGCTAGAGGCGTCCGGAACAGGGGTTCACACATCCACTTT; CDR3aa: CSARGVRNRGSHIHF
j_gene: TRBJ1-3; d_gene: .; abundance: many; v_gene: TRBV19; CDR3nt: TGTGCCAGTAGTTCGCTCGGGACACCTGGAAACACCATATATTTT; CDR3aa: CASSSLGTPGNTIYF
j_gene: TRBJ2-2; d_gene: .; abundance: many; v_gene: TRBV15; CDR3nt: TGTGCCACCCGGGACAACTACCTGACCGGGGAGCTGTTTTTT; CDR3aa: CATRDNYLTGELFF
j_gene: TRBJ1-2; d_gene: .; abundance: many; v_gene: TRBV3-1; CDR3nt: TGTGCCAGCAGCCAAGTAACAGGGAGTATTAACTATGGCTACACCTTC; CDR3aa: CASSQVTGSINYGYTF
j_gene: TRBJ2-7; d_gene: .; abundance: many; v_gene: TRBV20-1; CDR3nt: TGCAGTGCTTGGGATCCGGGGTACGAGCAGTACTTC; CDR3aa: CSAWDPGYEQYF
j_gene: TRBJ2-3; d_gene: .; abundance: medium-sized; v_gene: TRBV6-4; CDR3nt: TGTGCCAGCAGTGAGCTAGGCTCAACAGATACGCAGTATTTT; CDR3aa: CASSELGSTDTQYF
j_gene: TRBJ2-7; d_gene: .; abundance: few; v_gene: TRBV27; CDR3nt: TGTGCCATTAGCCTCCATTATCAGGAGACTAGCTCCTACGAGCAGTACTTC; CDR3aa: CAISLHYQETSSYEQYF
j_gene: TRBJ2-7; d_gene: .; abundance: many; v_gene: TRBV12-3/TRBV12-4; CDR3nt: TGTGCCAGCAGCCCCGACGGTCCCTACGAGCAGTACTTC; CDR3aa: CASSPDGPYEQYF
j_gene: TRBJ2-7; d_gene: .; abundance: many; v_gene: TRBV6-2/TRBV6-3; CDR3nt: TGTGCCAGCAACCTAGACAGACCCGGATACTACGAGCAGTACTTC; CDR3aa: CASNLDRPGYYEQYF
j_gene: TRBJ2-7; d_gene: .; abundance: many; v_gene: TRBV20-1; CDR3nt: TGCAGTGCTAGTCCTGGTCTCCTCTACGAGCAGTACTTC; CDR3aa: CSASPGLLYEQYF
j_gene: TRBJ2-1; d_gene: TRBD2; abundance: many; v_gene: TRBV5-6; CDR3nt: TGTGCCAGCAGCTTGGGGACTAGCGGGTCCTACAATGAGCAGTTCTTC; CDR3aa: CASSLGTSGSYNEQFF
j_gene: TRBJ1-1; d_gene: .; abundance: many; v_gene: TRBV5-5; CDR3nt: TGTGCCAGCAGCTCATTCGGTGAAGCTTTCTTT; CDR3aa: CASSSFGEAFF
j_gene: TRBJ1-2; d_gene: TRBD1; abundance: many; v_gene: TRBV6-5; CDR3nt: TGTGCCAGCAGGGCAGGGACAGGGCTTTCTCAGTACGGCTATGGCTACACCTTC; CDR3aa: CASRAGTGLSQYGYGYTF
j_gene: TRBJ2-7; d_gene: .; abundance: many; v_gene: TRBV11-2; CDR3nt: TGTGCCAGCAGCCTCGTAACCTACGAGCAGTACTTC; CDR3aa: CASSLVTYEQYF
j_gene: TRBJ2-1; d_gene: TRBD2; abundance: .; v_gene: TRBV20-1; CDR3nt: TGCAGTGCTAGAGAGGGACTAGAGGTGTACAATGAGCAGTTCTTC; CDR3aa: CSAREGLEVYNEQFF
j_gene: TRBJ2-2; d_gene: TRBD2; abundance: many; v_gene: TRBV19; CDR3nt: TGTGCCAGTAGTATCGGGCTAGCGGGCACCGGGGAGCTGTTTTTT; CDR3aa: CASSIGLAGTGELFF
j_gene: TRBJ1-5; d_gene: .; abundance: many; v_gene: TRBV11-2; CDR3nt: TGTGCCAGCAGCTTAATTTCGGGGCAGCCCCAGCATTTT; CDR3aa: CASSLISGQPQHF
j_gene: TRBJ1-1; d_gene: .; abundance: many; v_gene: TRBV20-1; CDR3nt: TGCAGTGCTAGGGATGACACAGGGAACGCTGAAGCTTTCTTT; CDR3aa: CSARDDTGNAEAFF
j_gene: TRBJ2-7; d_gene: .; abundance: many; v_gene: TRBV7-9; CDR3nt: TGTGCCAGCAGCGAAGACGGTTACGAGCAGTACTTC; CDR3aa: CASSEDGYEQYF
j_gene: TRBJ1-2; d_gene: TRBD1; abundance: .; v_gene: TRBV20-1; CDR3nt: TGCAGTGCTAGAGATCGAGGCTGGACAGGGATTAACTATGGCTACACCTTC; CDR3aa: CSARDRGWTGINYGYTF
j_gene: TRBJ2-2; d_gene: .; abundance: many; v_gene: TRBV10-1; CDR3nt: TGCGCCAGCAGTGAGAGGGGGAGTCCCACCGGGGAGCTGTTTTTT; CDR3aa: CASSERGSPTGELFF
j_gene: TRBJ2-6; d_gene: .; abundance: many; v_gene: TRBV19; CDR3nt: TGTGCCAGTAGTATCGGCATCTACTCTGGGGCCAACGTCCTGACTTTC; CDR3aa: CASSIGIYSGANVLTF
j_gene: TRBJ1-1; d_gene: .; abundance: many; v_gene: TRBV24-1; CDR3nt: TGTGCCACCAGTGATTTCCGAGTAGAGGGTATCATGAACACTGAAGCTTTCTTT; CDR3aa: CATSDFRVEGIMNTEAFF
j_gene: TRBJ2-5; d_gene: .; abundance: many; v_gene: TRBV7-8; CDR3nt: TGTGCCAGCAGCTCAGATCCCGGACAAGTACAAGAGACCCAGTACTTC; CDR3aa: CASSSDPGQVQETQYF
j_gene: TRBJ1-5; d_gene: TRBD1; abundance: many; v_gene: TRBV5-6; CDR3nt: TGTGCCAGCAGCTTCTGGACAGGGGGAAGACAAAATCAGCCCCAGCATTTT; CDR3aa: CASSFWTGGRQNQPQHF
j_gene: TRBJ2-7; d_gene: .; abundance: many; v_gene: TRBV11-1; CDR3nt: TGTGCCAGCAGCTTCGGGGCGATTAGCCCTAGGAAGATCTACGAGCAGTACTTC; CDR3aa: CASSFGAISPRKIYEQYF
j_gene: TRBJ2-3; d_gene: TRBD1; abundance: .; v_gene: TRBV4-1; CDR3nt: TGCGCCAGCAGCCAAGCTGGACAGGGATTCACAGATACGCAGTATTTT; CDR3aa: CASSQAGQGFTDTQYF
j_gene: TRBJ2-1; d_gene: .; abundance: many; v_gene: TRBV10-2; CDR3nt: TGCGCCAGCAGCGCCGAACCCACTAGGCACAGTGAGCAGTTCTTC; CDR3aa: CASSAEPTRHSEQFF
j_gene: TRBJ2-1; d_gene: TRBD2; abundance: many; v_gene: TRBV11-1; CDR3nt: TGTGCCAGCAGCGGGGCCCTAGCGGGCGACCGCAATGAGCAGTTCTTC; CDR3aa: CASSGALAGDRNEQFF
j_gene: TRBJ2-1; d_gene: .; abundance: few; v_gene: TRBV9; CDR3nt: TGTGCCAGCAGCGAAACTCCGTGGTCCTACAATGAGCAGTTCTTC; CDR3aa: CASSETPWSYNEQFF
j_gene: TRBJ2-7; d_gene: TRBD2; abundance: many; v_gene: TRBV9; CDR3nt: TGTGCCAGCAGCGTAGCTGCGGGGGGCTACGAGCAGTACTTC; CDR3aa: CASSVAAGGYEQYF
j_gene: TRBJ1-1; d_gene: .; abundance: many; v_gene: TRBV7-8; CDR3nt: TGTGCCAGCAGCTTGTCTCCTCCCAATGAAGCTTTCTTT; CDR3aa: CASSLSPPNEAFF